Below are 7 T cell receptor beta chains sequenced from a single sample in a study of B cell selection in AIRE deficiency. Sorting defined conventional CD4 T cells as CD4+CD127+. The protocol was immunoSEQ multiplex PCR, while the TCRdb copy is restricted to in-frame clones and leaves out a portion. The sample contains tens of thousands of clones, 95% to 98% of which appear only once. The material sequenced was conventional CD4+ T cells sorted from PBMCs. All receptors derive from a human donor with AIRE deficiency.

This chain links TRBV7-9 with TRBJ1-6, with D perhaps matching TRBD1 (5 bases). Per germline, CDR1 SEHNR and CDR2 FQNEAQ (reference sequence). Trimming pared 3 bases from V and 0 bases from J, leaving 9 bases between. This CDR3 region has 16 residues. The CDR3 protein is CASSLGGSSYNSPLHF. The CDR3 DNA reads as TGTGCCAGCAGCTTGGGGGGGAGCTCCTATAATTCACCCCTCCACTTT. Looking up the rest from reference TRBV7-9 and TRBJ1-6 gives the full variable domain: DTGVSQNPRHKITKRGQNVTFRCDPISEHNRLYWYRQTLGQGPEFLTYFQNEAQLEKSRLLSDRFSAERPKGSFSTLEIQRTEQGDSAMYLCASSLGGSSYNSPLHFGNGTRLTVT.

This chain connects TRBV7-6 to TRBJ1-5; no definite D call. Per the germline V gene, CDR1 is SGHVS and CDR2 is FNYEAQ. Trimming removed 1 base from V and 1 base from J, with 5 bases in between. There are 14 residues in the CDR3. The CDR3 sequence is CASSLDTSNQPQHF. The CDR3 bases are TGTGCCAGCAGCTTAGACACGAGCAATCAGCCCCAGCATTTT.

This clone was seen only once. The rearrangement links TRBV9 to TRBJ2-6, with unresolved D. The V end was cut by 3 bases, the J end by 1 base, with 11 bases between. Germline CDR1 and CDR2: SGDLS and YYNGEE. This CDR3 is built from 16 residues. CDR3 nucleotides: TGTGCCAGCAGCGCCCCAGATCCTTCTGGGGCCAACGTCCTGACTTTC. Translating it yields CASSAPDPSGANVLTF.

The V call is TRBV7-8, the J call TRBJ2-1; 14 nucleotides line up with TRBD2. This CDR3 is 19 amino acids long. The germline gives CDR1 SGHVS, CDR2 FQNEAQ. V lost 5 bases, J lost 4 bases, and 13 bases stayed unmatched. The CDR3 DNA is TGTGCCAGCAGCCGACTCGCGTTGGGGACTAGCGGGGGTTACAATGAGCAGTTCTTC. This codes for CASSRLALGTSGGYNEQFF.

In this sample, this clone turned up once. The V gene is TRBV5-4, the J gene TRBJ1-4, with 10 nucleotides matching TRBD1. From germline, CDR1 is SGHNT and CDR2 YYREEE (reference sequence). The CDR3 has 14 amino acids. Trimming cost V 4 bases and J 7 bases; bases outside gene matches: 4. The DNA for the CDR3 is TGTGCCAGCAGCCGGGGACAGGGGATTGAAAAACTGTTTTTT. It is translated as CASSRGQGIEKLFF.

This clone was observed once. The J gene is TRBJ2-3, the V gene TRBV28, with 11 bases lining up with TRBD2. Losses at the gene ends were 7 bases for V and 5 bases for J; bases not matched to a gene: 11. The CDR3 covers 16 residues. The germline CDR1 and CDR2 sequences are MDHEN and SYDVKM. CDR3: CASIEAGTSGQDTQYF. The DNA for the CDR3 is TGTGCCAGCATTGAAGCCGGGACTAGCGGCCAAGATACGCAGTATTTT. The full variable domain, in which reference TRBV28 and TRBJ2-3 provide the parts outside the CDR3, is DVKVTQSSRYLVKRTGEKVFLECVQDMDHENMFWYRQDPGLGLRLIYFSYDVKMKEKGDIPEGYSVSREKKERFSLILESASTNQTSMYLCASIEAGTSGQDTQYFGPGTRLTVL.

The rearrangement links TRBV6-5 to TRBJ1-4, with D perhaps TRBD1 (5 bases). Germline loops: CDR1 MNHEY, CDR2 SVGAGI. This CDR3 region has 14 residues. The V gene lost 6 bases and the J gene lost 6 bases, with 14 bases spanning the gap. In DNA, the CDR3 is TGTGCCAGCAGAAACCTGGGGGGTGATGAAAAACTGTTTTTT. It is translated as CASRNLGGDEKLFF.